These T cell receptor beta chains were read from a single sample in a study of T-cell reconstitution after alpha-beta-depleted transplantation in children. TCRdb fed the PCR reads into MiXCR, producing one record per CDR3 protein. There are some 450,000 distinct CDR3 sequences in the sample; about 45% occur only once, and 27% lies in the top ten. The sample in question was PBMCs, obtained before TCRalphabeta/CD19-depleted stem cell transplant. These receptor sequences come from a girl under 10 years old with aplastic anemia, due to receive a stem cell transplant. CDR3s include the opening cysteine and the closing phenylalanine or tryptophan. Fields, in order: J gene, D gene, CDR3 length, clone size, V gene, CDR3 DNA, CDR3 protein. The D gene is left open where the match is weak. Expanded clones get a size class; other rows say once, few or many, or leave the size out.

J: TRBJ2-1
D: TRBD2
length: 16
size: .
V: TRBV4-3
DNA: TGCGCCAGCAGCCAAGATGGCGGGGAGGGCTACAATGAGCAGTTCTTC
CDR3: CASSQDGGEGYNEQFF

J: TRBJ2-1
D: .
length: 17
size: .
V: TRBV20-1
DNA: TGCAGTGCTAGAGAGGGCCTCGAGAACCTCAGGAGAAATGAGCAGTTCTTC
CDR3: CSAREGLENLRRNEQFF

J: TRBJ2-1
D: .
length: 14
size: .
V: TRBV20-1
DNA: TGCAGTGCTAGAGTCAGGGGGGGCTACAATGAGCAGTTCTTC
CDR3: CSARVRGGYNEQFF

J: TRBJ2-3
D: TRBD2
length: 17
size: .
V: TRBV11-2
DNA: TGTGCCAGCAGCGCAATCCGGGACTATATCCCCACAGATACGCAGTATTTT
CDR3: CASSAIRDYIPTDTQYF

J: TRBJ1-5
D: .
length: 16
size: .
V: TRBV4-2
DNA: TGTGCCAGCAGCCAAGATTGGTCGGGGGGCAATCAGCCCCAGCATTTT
CDR3: CASSQDWSGGNQPQHF

J: TRBJ2-7
D: TRBD1
length: 15
size: few
V: TRBV19
DNA: TGTGCCAGTAGTATTGCGGGACAGGGGATCTACGAGCAGTACTTC
CDR3: CASSIAGQGIYEQYF

J: TRBJ1-2
D: .
length: 15
size: once
V: TRBV29-1
DNA: TGCAGCGTTGAACCCCTCGGGGGCCCTAACTATGGCTACACCTTC
CDR3: CSVEPLGGPNYGYTF

J: TRBJ1-2
D: TRBD1
length: 15
size: few
V: TRBV12-3/TRBV12-4
DNA: TGTGCCAGCAGTCCAGGACAGGGTGCTAACTATGGCTACACCTTC
CDR3: CASSPGQGANYGYTF

J: TRBJ2-1
D: .
length: 14
size: .
V: TRBV19
DNA: TGTGCCAGTAGTATCCCAAGCTCCTACAATGAGCAGTTCTTC
CDR3: CASSIPSSYNEQFF

J: TRBJ1-1
D: .
length: 11
size: few
V: TRBV29-1
DNA: TGCAGCGTCGCCCGGCGGGGTGAAGCTTTCTTT
CDR3: CSVARRGEAFF

J: TRBJ2-1
D: .
length: 13
size: few
V: TRBV7-9
DNA: TGTGCCAGCAGCCCCGAGGGAGGTCGGGAGCAGTTCTTC
CDR3: CASSPEGGREQFF

J: TRBJ1-1
D: .
length: 12
size: many
V: TRBV10-2
DNA: TGTGCCAGCAGGGAGGGGAACACTGAAGCTTTCTTT
CDR3: CASREGNTEAFF

J: TRBJ2-1
D: .
length: 13
size: .
V: TRBV10-3
DNA: TGTGCCATCAGTGAGTCTCTTATCAATGAGCAGTTCTTC
CDR3: CAISESLINEQFF

J: TRBJ2-7
D: TRBD2
length: 15
size: .
V: TRBV20-1
DNA: TGCAGTGCTAGAGGGGGAGCGGGGGACTCCTACGAGCAGTACTTC
CDR3: CSARGGAGDSYEQYF

J: TRBJ2-7
D: .
length: 13
size: .
V: TRBV20-1
DNA: TGCAGCCCAAAGTCCGGGGCTTCCTACGAGCAGTACTTC
CDR3: CSPKSGASYEQYF

J: TRBJ2-7
D: TRBD1
length: 17
size: .
V: TRBV10-3
DNA: TGTGCCATCAGTGAGTCGTCCGGGACAGGGGTCTACTACGAGCAGTACTTC
CDR3: CAISESSGTGVYYEQYF

J: TRBJ2-2
D: .
length: 14
size: few
V: TRBV20-1
DNA: TGCAGTGCTAGAGGTCCTAAGGGGACCGGGGAGCTGTTTTTT
CDR3: CSARGPKGTGELFF

J: TRBJ2-7
D: TRBD2
length: 15
size: .
V: TRBV5-1
DNA: TGCGCCAGCAGCATGACTAGCGGTACAACCTACGAGCAGTACTTC
CDR3: CASSMTSGTTYEQYF

J: TRBJ2-7
D: .
length: 13
size: many
V: TRBV5-1
DNA: TGCGCCAGCAGCTTGGAGGGCGGCTACGAGCAGTACTTC
CDR3: CASSLEGGYEQYF

J: TRBJ2-5
D: .
length: 17
size: .
V: TRBV12-3/TRBV12-4
DNA: TGTGCCAGCAGTACCCATCCCCCGGGACACACCCAAGAGACCCAGTACTTC
CDR3: CASSTHPPGHTQETQYF

J: TRBJ2-1
D: TRBD1
length: 14
size: .
V: TRBV5-6
DNA: TGTGCCAGCAGCGCCGGGACAGGGTCCGATGAGCAGTTCTTC
CDR3: CASSAGTGSDEQFF

J: TRBJ1-2
D: TRBD1
length: 14
size: .
V: TRBV28
DNA: TGTGCCAGCAGTTCCCGGACAGGGGTTTATGGCTACACCTTC
CDR3: CASSSRTGVYGYTF

J: TRBJ2-7
D: TRBD2
length: 13
size: many
V: TRBV19
DNA: TGTGCCAGCGGGAGGGGATCCTCCTACGAGCAGTACTTC
CDR3: CASGRGSSYEQYF

J: TRBJ2-7
D: TRBD1
length: 12
size: many
V: TRBV20-1
DNA: TGCAGTGCTCACGGACAGGTAGACGAGCAGTACTTC
CDR3: CSAHGQVDEQYF

J: TRBJ2-2
D: .
length: 14
size: many
V: TRBV7-9
DNA: TGTGCCAGCAGTACTCAGCAGACCACCGGGGAGCTGTTTTTT
CDR3: CASSTQQTTGELFF

J: TRBJ2-1
D: TRBD2
length: 15
size: .
V: TRBV10-2
DNA: TGCGCCAGCAGTTCGGCTAGCGGGAGGGCAGGTGAGCAGTTCTTC
CDR3: CASSSASGRAGEQFF

J: TRBJ2-7
D: .
length: 14
size: .
V: TRBV27
DNA: TGTGCCAGCAGTTTTGGGTCGGTAACCTACGAGCAGTACTTC
CDR3: CASSFGSVTYEQYF

J: TRBJ2-1
D: .
length: 13
size: .
V: TRBV20-1
DNA: TGCAGTGCTAGAGATCCACTGATCAATGAGCAGTTCTTC
CDR3: CSARDPLINEQFF

J: TRBJ1-1
D: .
length: 14
size: many
V: TRBV7-9
DNA: TGTGCCAGCAGCTTGAGCAGGGTGAACACTGAAGCTTTCTTT
CDR3: CASSLSRVNTEAFF

J: TRBJ2-3
D: TRBD2
length: 14
size: .
V: TRBV10-2
DNA: TGCGCCAGCAATGCGGGAGGCGTCGCAGATACGCAGTATTTT
CDR3: CASNAGGVADTQYF

J: TRBJ2-7
D: TRBD1
length: 14
size: .
V: TRBV7-6
DNA: TGTGCCAGCAGCGCCTACGACAGGGTCGGCGAGCAGTACTTC
CDR3: CASSAYDRVGEQYF

J: TRBJ1-1
D: .
length: 14
size: .
V: TRBV29-1
DNA: TGCAGCGCGATAACTATGACAGCGAACACTGAAGCTTTCTTT
CDR3: CSAITMTANTEAFF

J: TRBJ1-4
D: .
length: 13
size: .
V: TRBV12-3/TRBV12-4
DNA: TGTGCCAGCAGTTTCGTCGTGGGGGTGGAACTGTTTTTT
CDR3: CASSFVVGVELFF

J: TRBJ2-1
D: .
length: 16
size: few
V: TRBV20-1
DNA: TGCAGTGCTAGAGATGGAACAGAGAGCTCCTACAATGAGCAGTTCTTC
CDR3: CSARDGTESSYNEQFF

J: TRBJ2-5
D: TRBD1
length: 16
size: few
V: TRBV9
DNA: TGTGCCAGCAGCTCCCAAAAGGGACAGGGGGAAGAGACCCAGTACTTC
CDR3: CASSSQKGQGEETQYF

J: TRBJ1-2
D: .
length: 13
size: .
V: TRBV10-3
DNA: TGTGCCATCAGTGAGGCAGGGAACTATGGCTACACCTTC
CDR3: CAISEAGNYGYTF

J: TRBJ1-1
D: TRBD1
length: 13
size: .
V: TRBV10-3
DNA: TGTGCCATCATGGGAGGGGGACAGGGGAAAACTTTCTTT
CDR3: CAIMGGGQGKTFF

J: TRBJ2-1
D: TRBD2
length: 15
size: many
V: TRBV20-1
DNA: TGCAGTGCTGGGGGACCGGGACTAGCGCACAATGAGCAGTTCTTC
CDR3: CSAGGPGLAHNEQFF